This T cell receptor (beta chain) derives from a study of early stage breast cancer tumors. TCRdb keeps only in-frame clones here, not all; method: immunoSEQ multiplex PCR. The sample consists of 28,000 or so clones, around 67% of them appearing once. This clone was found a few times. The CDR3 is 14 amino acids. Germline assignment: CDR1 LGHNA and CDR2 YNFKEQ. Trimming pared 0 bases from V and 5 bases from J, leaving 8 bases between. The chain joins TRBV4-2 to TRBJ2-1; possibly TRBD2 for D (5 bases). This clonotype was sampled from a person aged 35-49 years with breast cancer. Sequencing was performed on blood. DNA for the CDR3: TGTGCCAGCAGCCAAGATTCGGGGAACAATGAGCAGTTCTTC. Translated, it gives CASSQDSGNNEQFF.